This T cell receptor beta chain was retrieved from a study of blood T cells in healthy people across ages. Staff drew ten milliliters of peripheral blood from each donor. PBMCs numbering at least 6.5 million were isolated per sample. Concerning this clonotype: The antigen is not known.

Study-level points and caveats: The lack of PBMC sorting stopped any conclusive naive versus antigen-experienced comparison.

V gave up 6 bases and J gave up 10 bases, with 21 bases separating them. Per the germline V gene, CDR1 is MNHEY and CDR2 is SMNVEV (reference sequence). The CDR3 loop spans 15 amino acids. It was with a sample-barcoded 5' primer and a J-beta primer mix that a second PCR of about 6 to 12 cycles was run. All samples gave at least 2.5 million CDR3-containing paired-end reads. TCRdb ran MiXCR on the 5' RACE reads and lists one entry per CDR3 protein. Of about 1.8 million distinct CDR3 sequences listed, roughly 49% are singletons. The sample was blood. The rearrangement uses TRBV27 and TRBJ1-4; D uncertain. The TCR comes from a middle-aged woman in good health. CDR3 in DNA: TGTGCCAGCAGCGACTTTGGGGTCGCGTCTGGAAAACTGTTTTTT. Amino acids: CASSDFGVASGKLFF.